Sequencing of this TCR beta chain was carried out in a study of post-analysis software for immune sequencing data (dated by TCRdb to about 2015). For context, the study as a whole: Recorded disease courses included relapsing-remitting, secondary progressive and progressive-relapsing multiple sclerosis, with some patients lacking subtype annotation. The multiple sclerosis patient repertoires were compared with around ten previously published healthy control repertoires from donors aged roughly 6 to 25 years. A subset of samples was prepared in parallel using single-end sample barcoding, then pooled and co-amplified after Illumina adapter ligation. Broader findings and caveats from the paper: The multiple sclerosis patient group was slightly younger than the control group. Strong co-clustering of samples prepared in the same batch was shown by direct clustering with F measure, prompting a batch-effect correction. Four or five TRBV segments, including TRBV5-6, TRBV5-1 and TRBV20-1, were significantly more frequent in patients than controls. Significantly lower normalized Chao1 diversity was found in multiple sclerosis patients than in controls, suggesting substantial peripheral T-cell clonal expansion.

To demonstrate the VDJtools post-analysis software, TCR beta repertoires were profiled from the peripheral blood of about 13 young patients with multiple sclerosis. The patients with multiple sclerosis were children and adolescents between about 6 and 17 years of age. V and J lose 2 bases and 7 bases, and a span of 12 bases separates them. Reading from cysteine to phenylalanine, the CDR3 counts 14 amino acids. Only the CDR3 DNA is retained, 42 bases long and in frame from the first base. Reading the germline V gene gives CDR1 KGHSH and CDR2 LQKENI. A few counts support this clonotype. Its antigen is unknown. Base qualities are not at hand, and no much larger clone is one base apart. Receptor amplification or capture employed PCR. This sample was sequenced with an Illumina HiSeq 2500. Unique molecular identifiers were incorporated into TCR beta cDNA libraries to reduce PCR and sequencing biases. Every 1 to 10 million input T cells yielded 500,000 or so cDNA molecules, meaning each molecule approximated one T cell. The patient libraries were prepared and sequenced using the same protocol as the earlier healthy control dataset. Within a given batch, samples were prepared together, multiplexed and sequenced on the same HiSeq lane. Turning to the authors' computational methods: MIGEC handled the raw barcoded reads, throwing out single-read molecular identifier groups before consensus assembly and CDR3 extraction. VDJtools was used for post-analysis of the clonotype tables, and diversity was normalized by down-sampling every dataset to the size of the smallest sample. To correct batch-related cross-sample contamination, repertoire overlap clustering matched CDR3 amino acid sequences but not nucleotide sequences. TCRdb ran its own pipeline on the public reads, namely fastp trimming at Q25 and MiXCR clone calling, and kept in-frame beta chains. Rows are combined by CDR3 protein, so each entry shows the most common genes and DNA. The authors' filters were not applied to this entry. The sample table shows hundreds of thousands of distinct CDR3 sequences, and 25% to 30% are seen once. The ten largest make up 0.5% to 0.6% of the sample.

Sequencing used blood. The rearrangement joined TRBV18 to TRBJ2-1, with TRBD1 tentatively as D gene (6 bases match). The TCR comes from a girl under 18 with multiple sclerosis. The CDR3 loop reads CASSPVQGRNEQFF. The base sequence is TGTGCCAGCTCACCAGTACAGGGTAGAAATGAGCAGTTCTTC.